The sequence of this TCR beta chain was determined in a study of blood T cell repertoires in COVID-19 (dated by TCRdb to the early 2020s). Regarding the study in general: The collaborator samples originated in the United States, Italy and Spain and spanned the acute and convalescent phases of COVID-19. The prospective study material was composed of cDNA or gDNA derived from T cells, B-cell-depleted T cells, or PBMCs. Deeply sampled blood TCRbeta repertoires from subjects exposed to, actively infected with, or recovered from COVID-19 were included in the dataset. The repertoires were released in a freely available public database intended as a resource for research on the immune response to SARS-CoV-2. Samples were obtained from the ongoing ImmuneRACE study (first 160 participants) and from 1,000 to 1,500 subjects provided by 6 global collaborators. A de-identified subject ID, COVID-19 status, age in years and sex were almost always included in the sample metadata. HLA class I and class II types, where available, came from metadata supplied by the sample provider rather than from assay-based typing.

Each collaborating institution followed its own protocols to collect whole blood in K2EDTA tubes. Collaborator samples were shipped for TCRbeta analysis as frozen whole blood, isolated PBMCs, or DNA extracted from either sample type. Concerning this clone itself: The antigen it recognizes is unknown. There are no base qualities to consult, and no much larger clone falls within one base.

The immunoSEQ Assay, a bias-controlled multiplex PCR, was used to amplify TCRbeta CDR3 regions from genomic DNA. On the study's bioinformatics: The number of nucleated cells in each sample was estimated by amplification of reference gene primers within the assay. To quantify the absolute abundance of each unique TCRbeta CDR3 rearrangement, sequence reads were collapsed and filtered. For each sample, productive Simpson clonality was calculated as the square root of Simpson's diversity index over productive rearrangements. As stored in TCRdb, this immuneACCESS dataset retains in-frame rearrangements with V and J assigned. A fraction of the clones does not appear; measured against another copy, unresolved V genes explain less than half of the discrepancy, and the remainder lacks a known reason. The DNA was the basis for D and trimming; V, J and clone size are from that table. The sample contains approximately 100,000 clones, roughly 79% of them found a single time. About 10% of the sample rests with the top ten.

Study-wide conclusions, independent of this receptor: The quantity of clinical and demographic metadata differed by source and by participant and was supplied without curation.

Based on the germline V gene, the CDR1 and CDR2 sequences are ENHRY and SYGVKD. CDR3 length: 12 amino acids, cysteine to phenylalanine. Left in the record is the CDR3 DNA by itself, 36 bases read in frame from the first base. Ends trimmed: V by 10 bases, J by 5 bases; bases unmatched to a gene: 5. The sequence came from a man between 65 and 85 years old with acute or convalescent COVID-19. The specimen sequenced was peripheral blood. The V gene is TRBV10-3 and the J gene is TRBJ2-1, with 7 middle bases fitting TRBD2. The CDR3 protein sequence reads: CATEGGNNEQFF. The DNA sequence follows: TGTGCCACCGAGGGAGGGAACAATGAGCAGTTCTTC.